The 5 T cell receptor beta chains given below trace back to one sample, sequenced in a study of blood T cell repertoires in COVID-19 (dated by TCRdb to about 2020). Libraries were made using the immunoSEQ multiplex PCR assay. TCRdb re-hosts the immuneACCESS table, in-frame sequences only. Its copies lack some clones; in the studies checked, an unresolved V gene accounts for under half of them, and the cause for the rest is not known. The sample table holds 150,000 or so clones, of which roughly 79% were seen once. Over 2.5% of the sample is held by the ten biggest clonotypes. The sample comprised PBMCs or T cells enriched from blood (not recorded which). The receptor set was obtained from a woman aged 50 to 60 who had recovered from COVID-19.

A note on this clone: This specimen includes other DNA sequences encoding the same CDR3. This chain connects TRBV7-9 to TRBJ1-5, with 8 bases aligning to TRBD1. J lost 2 bases, V lost 3 bases, and 0 bases had no gene match. The germline gives CDR1 SEHNR, CDR2 FQNEAQ (reference sequence). This CDR3 has 14 residues. CDR3: CASSLTGGNQPQHF. CDR3 DNA sequence: TGTGCCAGCAGCTTGACAGGGGGCAATCAGCCCCAGCATTTT. Full variable domain (outside the CDR3, taken from reference TRBV7-9 and TRBJ1-5): DTGVSQNPRHKITKRGQNVTFRCDPISEHNRLYWYRQTLGQGPEFLTYFQNEAQLEKSRLLSDRFSAERPKGSFSTLEIQRTEQGDSAMYLCASSLTGGNQPQHFGDGTRLSIL.

This clone was seen more than once but under ten times. The V call is TRBV5-6, the J call TRBJ2-1, with TRBD1 identical over 7 bases. CDR1 SGHDT and CDR2 YYEEEE come from the germline V gene. Trimming at V came to 1 base and at J to 10 bases, leaving 2 bases not matched to a gene. The CDR3 sequence is 12 residues long. The CDR3 spells CASSLLGQEQFF. The CDR3 DNA is TGTGCCAGCAGCTTGCTGGGACAGGAGCAGTTCTTC.

The chain has TRBV7-3 and TRBJ1-5; a possible D gene is TRBD1 (6 bases). The CDR3 extends over 13 amino acids. Germline CDR1 SGHTA, CDR2 FQGTGA. The V gene lost 3 bases and the J gene lost 5 bases, with 8 bases spanning the gap. The CDR3 reads CASSLDSDQPQHF. The CDR3 region has the DNA TGTGCCAGCAGCTTGGACAGCGATCAGCCCCAGCATTTT.

This chain joins TRBV19 and TRBJ1-1; tentative D call: TRBD1 (5 bases). V gave up 4 bases and J gave up 0 bases, with 18 bases separating them. This CDR3 has 17 residues. CDR1 LNHDA and CDR2 SQIVND come from the germline V gene (reference sequence). The chain's CDR3 is CASSTYRDLYMNTEAFF. The CDR3 DNA is TGTGCCAGTAGTACGTACCGGGACTTATACATGAACACTGAAGCTTTCTTT.

The V call is TRBV28, the J call TRBJ1-4; D is perhaps TRBD1 (6 bases). Trimming removed 7 bases from V and 5 bases from J, with 26 bases in between. This CDR3 is 18 amino acids long. Germline lookup yields CDR1 MDHEN and CDR2 SYDVKM. CDR3 region: CASTAPLGDDRTNEKLFF. The CDR3 region has the DNA TGTGCCAGCACGGCCCCCCTCGGTGATGACAGGACAAATGAAAAACTGTTTTTT.